A single sample is the source of the 14 T cell receptor beta chains below, sequenced in a study of control samples from healthy donors and cancer patients (dated by TCRdb to between 2020 and 2021). Library preparation used the immunoSEQ multiplex PCR assay. TCRdb provides this immuneACCESS table in a form limited to in-frame rearrangements. Some clones are lacking; in checked studies, under half of them reflect an unresolved V gene, and why the rest are absent is not known. This sample lists roughly 73,000 clones; around 92% were detected once. The ten largest account for 5% to 6% of the sample. Sequenced input: blood. The receptors come from a woman in her fifties or sixties in good health.

The chain is built from TRBV11-2 and TRBJ2-3, with D possibly called TRBD1 or TRBD2 (6 bases each). Germline values: CDR1 SGHAT, CDR2 FQNNGV. The CDR3 runs to 16 residues. V was pared by 1 base and J by 3 bases, with 14 bases between. The CDR3 DNA reads as TGTGCCAGCAGCTTAGTAGGGGGGCGATCAACAGATACGCAGTATTTT. It encodes CASSLVGGRSTDTQYF.

This sequence joins TRBV5-1 and TRBJ2-7; the match to TRBD2 covers 9 bases. Germline V gives CDR1 SGHRS, CDR2 YFSETQ. Trimming took 2 bases from V and 5 from J; bases not matched to a gene: 5. This CDR3 is 14 amino acids long. The CDR3 DNA reads as TGCGCCAGCAGCTTAGCGGGAGGAAGGAACGAGCAGTACTTC. It codes for CASSLAGGRNEQYF.

V usage is TRBV5-4 and J usage is TRBJ1-1; no clear D. V was shortened by 3 bases and J by 4 bases, with 13 bases between the two germline ends. The CDR3 consists of 14 residues. Per germline, CDR1 SGHNT and CDR2 YYREEE (reference sequence). CDR3 sequence: CASSSTSTSTEAFF. The CDR3 nucleotides are TGTGCCAGCAGCTCCACCTCTACAAGCACTGAAGCTTTCTTT.

This chain uses TRBV5-1 with TRBJ1-4, with a tentative D call TRBD1 (6 bases). V was pared by 5 bases and J by 8 bases, with 16 bases between. This CDR3 region has 14 residues. Germline assignment: CDR1 SGHRS and CDR2 YFSETQ. The CDR3 loop is CASRPGDTGEKLFF. DNA for the CDR3: TGCGCCAGCAGACCAGGGGATACGGGAGAAAAACTGTTTTTT.

This chain uses TRBV10-3 with TRBJ2-1; the D is unclear. This CDR3 comprises 13 residues. Germline CDR1 and CDR2: ENHRY and SYGVKD. Trimming took off 0 bases at V and 9 bases at J, with 9 bases between the two ends. The CDR3 DNA sequence: TGTGCCATCAGTGAGTCGTCCCCAATTGAGCAGTTCTTC. Translated, it gives CAISESSPIEQFF.

V and J are TRBV6-5 and TRBJ1-2; TRBD1 aligns across 11 bases. The germline V gene has CDR1 MNHEY and CDR2 SVGAGI. Trimming took 4 bases from V and 8 from J; bases not matched to a gene: 9. This CDR3 spans 15 amino acids. The CDR3 reads CASSSGTGGLWGYTF. The CDR3 DNA reads as TGTGCCAGCAGTTCCGGGACAGGGGGATTGTGGGGCTACACCTTC.

This clone came up once. The chain links TRBV19 to TRBJ1-6, with D hard to call. CDR3 size: 13 residues. With 8 bases removed from V and 8 bases from J, the gap between germline ends came to 13 bases. From germline, CDR1 is LNHDA and CDR2 SQIVND (reference sequence). The CDR3 nucleotides are TGTGCCAGTCGTGGACCCCTTTATTCACCCCTCCACTTT. Its translation: CASRGPLYSPLHF.

The chain links TRBV15 to TRBJ2-7, with 8 bases identical to TRBD2. J lost 6 bases, V lost 2 bases, and 9 bases had no gene match. Germline values: CDR1 LNHNV, CDR2 YYDKDF (reference sequence). The CDR3 has 15 amino acids. The CDR3 protein is CATSRRETSAPEQYF. The CDR3 coding sequence is TGTGCCACCAGCAGAAGAGAGACTAGCGCTCCCGAGCAGTACTTC.

The gene calls are TRBV6-5 and TRBJ2-3, with TRBD1 as a possible D gene (5 bases). The CDR3 is made up of 14 amino acids. V lost 6 bases and J 1 base, leaving 11 bases between the germline ends. From germline, CDR1 is MNHEY and CDR2 SVGAGI. DNA of the CDR3: TGTGCCAGCAGCAGGGCCTCCGGCACAGATACGCAGTATTTT. Residues: CASSRASGTDTQYF.

CDR3 loop: CASSLVWTSGSPGELFF. CDR3 DNA sequence: TGTGCCAGCAGCTTGGTTTGGACTAGCGGGAGTCCCGGGGAGCTGTTTTTT. The rearrangement uses TRBV5-8 and TRBJ2-2, with 13 bases matching TRBD2. There are 17 residues in the CDR3. The J segment lost 6 bases and the V segment lost 0 bases, leaving 5 bases of the junction unmatched. Germline V gene data show CDR1 as SGHTS and CDR2 as YDEGEE.

This clone was counted between two and nine times. This chain joins TRBV7-9 and TRBJ2-7, with D perhaps matching TRBD1 (5 bases). The V and J ends lost 7 bases and 2 bases respectively, with 15 bases between them. There are 14 residues in the CDR3. CDR1 is SEHNR, CDR2 FQNEAQ, per germline (reference sequence). Written as DNA, the CDR3 is TGTGCCAGCACCTACCAGGGCGGAACCTACGAGCAGTACTTC. As protein: CASTYQGGTYEQYF.

The CDR3 loop is CASSSGIDQPQHF. The DNA for the CDR3 is TGTGCCAGCAGCTCGGGGATCGATCAGCCCCAGCATTTT. The gene calls are TRBV5-8 and TRBJ1-5; D unresolved. Germline V CDR1 and CDR2: SGHTS, YDEGEE. This CDR3 region has 13 residues. V was cut by 3 bases and J by 5 bases, with 9 bases left in between.

This chain joins TRBV11-3 and TRBJ2-1; D not resolved. The germline V gene has CDR1 SGHNT and CDR2 YENEEA. V lost 5 bases and J 6 bases, leaving 17 bases between the germline ends. This CDR3 comprises 15 residues. In nucleotides, the CDR3 is TGTGCCAGCAGCCAAGGTGGCCCGCTCGCCAATGAGCAGTTCTTC. As protein: CASSQGGPLANEQFF.

This chain uses TRBV19 with TRBJ2-4; TRBD2 aligns across 8 bases. There are 14 residues in the CDR3. CDR1 and CDR2 (germline): LNHDA, SQIVND (reference sequence). The J segment lost 5 bases and the V segment lost 3 bases, leaving 3 bases of the junction unmatched. The DNA for the CDR3 is TGTGCCAGTAGTATCGGTAGCGGGGAAAACATTCAGTACTTC. Protein sequence: CASSIGSGENIQYF.